Listed below are T cell receptor beta chains from one sample, sequenced in a study of blood T cell repertoires in COVID-19. The repertoire was sequenced with immunoSEQ multiplex PCR; TCRdb's copy has only in-frame clones and lacks some. The sample gives under 150,000 clones, about 90% of which show up once; roughly 2.5% is in the top ten. The sequencing input was peripheral blood. The receptors here all came from a middle-aged man with active COVID-19. The CDR3 runs from the conserved cysteine through the conserved F or W. A D gene is named only where the DNA matches it firmly. Clone size is given for some rows only: seen once, a few or many times, or a class if the clone is expanded.

J: TRBJ2-7
D: -
size: -
V: TRBV5-1
CDR3: CASSLDTGSYEQYF
DNA: TGCGCCAGCAGCTTGGACACCGGGAGCTACGAGCAGTACTTC

J: TRBJ1-6
D: TRBD1
size: -
V: TRBV12-5
CDR3: CASGLQGVGSPLHF
DNA: TGTGCTAGTGGTTTGCAGGGGGTTGGGTCACCCCTCCACTTT

J: TRBJ1-5
D: -
size: -
V: TRBV7-9
CDR3: CASSTGSQPQHF
DNA: TGTGCCAGCAGTACAGGGTCACAGCCCCAGCATTTT

J: TRBJ1-2
D: TRBD1
size: -
V: TRBV5-1
CDR3: CASSLEGDSYNGYTF
DNA: TGCGCCAGCAGCTTGGAAGGGGACAGCTATAACGGCTACACCTTC

J: TRBJ1-2
D: -
size: -
V: TRBV19
CDR3: CASTLRGGHGYTF
DNA: TGTGCCAGTACCCTGAGGGGAGGTCATGGCTACACCTTC

J: TRBJ1-3
D: -
size: -
V: TRBV19
CDR3: CASSIVAVLAGNTIYF
DNA: TGTGCCAGTAGTATAGTAGCCGTACTAGCTGGAAACACCATATATTTT

J: TRBJ2-2
D: TRBD2
size: -
V: TRBV10-2
CDR3: CASSDLAGGLYTGELFF
DNA: TGCGCCAGCAGTGATCTAGCGGGGGGGCTGTACACCGGGGAGCTGTTTTTT

J: TRBJ1-5
D: TRBD1
size: -
V: TRBV7-2
CDR3: CASSVEQGLPQHF
DNA: TGTGCCAGCAGCGTAGAACAGGGGCTGCCCCAGCATTTT

J: TRBJ2-7
D: -
size: -
V: TRBV5-5
CDR3: CASSLADGDYEQYF
DNA: TGTGCCAGCAGCTTGGCTGACGGGGACTACGAGCAGTACTTC

J: TRBJ1-6
D: -
size: -
V: TRBV25-1
CDR3: CASSEGRNNSPLHF
DNA: TGTGCCAGCAGTGAGGGCCGGAATAATTCACCCCTCCACTTT

J: TRBJ2-5
D: -
size: -
V: TRBV10-3
CDR3: CAISESRGGQETQYF
DNA: TGTGCCATCAGTGAGTCGAGAGGCGGACAAGAGACCCAGTACTTC

J: TRBJ1-2
D: -
size: -
V: TRBV5-1
CDR3: CASSPDSNYGYTF
DNA: TGCGCCAGCAGCCCCGACAGCAACTATGGCTACACCTTC

J: TRBJ2-3
D: TRBD1
size: -
V: TRBV7-6
CDR3: CASSQKGAGTDTQYF
DNA: TGTGCCAGCAGCCAGAAGGGGGCTGGCACAGATACGCAGTATTTT

J: TRBJ2-7
D: TRBD2
size: -
V: TRBV11-2
CDR3: CASSRTSLAYEQYF
DNA: TGTGCCAGCAGCCGGACTAGTCTGGCCTACGAGCAGTACTTC

J: TRBJ1-5
D: -
size: once
V: TRBV7-9
CDR3: CASSLVDQPQHF
DNA: TGTGCCAGCAGCTTAGTAGATCAGCCCCAGCATTTT

J: TRBJ2-1
D: TRBD2
size: -
V: TRBV10-3
CDR3: CAIATSGVFNEQFF
DNA: TGTGCCATCGCGACTAGCGGGGTCTTCAATGAGCAGTTCTTC

J: TRBJ2-3
D: TRBD1
size: -
V: TRBV30
CDR3: CAWADRGTQYF
DNA: TGTGCCTGGGCCGACAGGGGAACGCAGTATTTT

J: TRBJ2-3
D: -
size: once
V: TRBV11-1
CDR3: CASSPTTMDTQYF
DNA: TGTGCCAGCAGCCCGACAACGATGGATACGCAGTATTTT

J: TRBJ2-3
D: TRBD1
size: -
V: TRBV5-4
CDR3: CASSPPQGDGTDTQYF
DNA: TGTGCCAGCAGCCCCCCCCAGGGGGATGGCACAGATACGCAGTATTTT

J: TRBJ2-5
D: TRBD1
size: -
V: TRBV7-2
CDR3: CASSLGDRDQETQYF
DNA: TGTGCCAGCAGCTTAGGGGACAGGGATCAAGAGACCCAGTACTTC

J: TRBJ1-5
D: TRBD1
size: -
V: TRBV10-3
CDR3: CAISGEGTGNQPQHF
DNA: TGTGCCATCAGTGGGGAGGGGACAGGGAATCAGCCCCAGCATTTT

J: TRBJ2-7
D: -
size: once
V: TRBV12-3/TRBV12-4
CDR3: CASSLGSEREQYF
DNA: TGTGCCAGCAGTTTAGGGTCAGAACGCGAGCAGTACTTC

J: TRBJ2-7
D: -
size: -
V: TRBV24-1
CDR3: CATSDFGTSPNEQYF
DNA: TGTGCCACCAGTGATTTTGGCACCTCCCCGAACGAGCAGTACTTC

J: TRBJ2-1
D: TRBD2
size: -
V: TRBV5-6
CDR3: CASSSSLAGGRDEQFF
DNA: TGTGCCAGCAGCTCCTCACTAGCGGGGGGGAGGGATGAGCAGTTCTTC

J: TRBJ2-5
D: TRBD1
size: -
V: TRBV6-5
CDR3: CASTGTVWETQYF
DNA: TGTGCCAGCACCGGGACAGTTTGGGAGACCCAGTACTTC

J: TRBJ1-1
D: TRBD1
size: -
V: TRBV29-1
CDR3: CSAMTGVTEAFF
DNA: TGCAGCGCTATGACAGGGGTCACTGAAGCTTTCTTT

J: TRBJ2-7
D: TRBD1
size: -
V: TRBV6-5
CDR3: CASSDRGYEQYF
DNA: TGTGCCAGCAGCGACAGGGGGTACGAGCAGTACTTC

J: TRBJ1-1
D: TRBD1
size: -
V: TRBV6-5
CDR3: CASSFRGHAEAFF
DNA: TGTGCCAGCAGTTTCAGGGGGCACGCTGAAGCTTTCTTT

J: TRBJ2-7
D: -
size: -
V: TRBV11-2
CDR3: CASSPKWGGAAHEQYF
DNA: TGTGCCAGCAGCCCCAAATGGGGGGGCGCAGCCCACGAGCAGTACTTC

J: TRBJ1-6
D: TRBD1
size: -
V: TRBV9
CDR3: CASSATGGRTYNSPLHF
DNA: TGTGCCAGCAGCGCCACAGGGGGTAGGACCTATAATTCACCCCTCCACTTT

J: TRBJ1-6
D: TRBD1
size: -
V: TRBV3-1/TRBV3-2
CDR3: CASSARDSSYNSPLHF
DNA: TGTGCCAGCAGCGCGCGGGACAGCTCCTATAATTCACCCCTCCACTTT

J: TRBJ2-7
D: TRBD2
size: -
V: TRBV5-1
CDR3: CASSPGLAGAYEQYF
DNA: TGCGCCAGCAGCCCGGGACTAGCGGGGGCCTACGAGCAGTACTTC

J: TRBJ2-1
D: TRBD1
size: -
V: TRBV30
CDR3: CAWTPGQARNNEQFF
DNA: TGTGCCTGGACCCCTGGACAGGCCCGTAACAATGAGCAGTTCTTC

J: TRBJ1-6
D: -
size: few
V: TRBV6-6
CDR3: CASSAGDSPLHF
DNA: TGTGCCAGCAGTGCAGGGGATTCACCCCTCCACTTT

J: TRBJ2-7
D: -
size: -
V: TRBV5-8
CDR3: CASSGAHYEQYF
DNA: TGTGCCAGCAGCGGGGCGCACTACGAGCAGTACTTC

J: TRBJ1-2
D: -
size: -
V: TRBV30
CDR3: CAWSASYGYTF
DNA: TGTGCCTGGAGTGCTAGCTATGGCTACACCTTC

J: TRBJ1-5
D: -
size: -
V: TRBV7-8
CDR3: CASSLEWTEKQPQHF
DNA: TGTGCCAGCAGCTTAGAATGGACAGAGAAGCAGCCCCAGCATTTT

J: TRBJ2-3
D: -
size: -
V: TRBV10-3
CDR3: CAIRDSAIDRDTQYF
DNA: TGTGCCATCAGGGACAGCGCGATTGATAGAGATACGCAGTATTTT

J: TRBJ1-5
D: TRBD1
size: -
V: TRBV7-2
CDR3: CASTLRTGGQPQHF
DNA: TGTGCCAGCACCCTCCGGACAGGGGGTCAGCCCCAGCATTTT

J: TRBJ2-1
D: -
size: -
V: TRBV18
CDR3: CASSLADSGINEQFF
DNA: TGTGCCAGCTCACTGGCCGACAGTGGAATCAATGAGCAGTTCTTC

J: TRBJ2-3
D: TRBD2
size: -
V: TRBV7-2
CDR3: CASSLLAGGPDTQYF
DNA: TGTGCCAGCAGCCTCCTAGCGGGGGGGCCAGATACGCAGTATTTT

J: TRBJ1-1
D: -
size: -
V: TRBV18
CDR3: CASSPTGLNTEAFF
DNA: TGTGCCAGCTCACCAACGGGACTTAACACTGAAGCTTTCTTT

J: TRBJ2-5
D: -
size: -
V: TRBV2
CDR3: CASQLTTTQETQYF
DNA: TGTGCCAGCCAGCTAACTACCACCCAAGAGACCCAGTACTTC

J: TRBJ2-1
D: TRBD2
size: -
V: TRBV7-9
CDR3: CASSLRRSTGGSYNEQFF
DNA: TGTGCCAGCAGCCTGAGGCGATCTACGGGGGGTTCCTACAATGAGCAGTTCTTC

J: TRBJ2-1
D: -
size: -
V: TRBV7-6
CDR3: CASSLTGLAYNEQFF
DNA: TGTGCCAGCAGCTTAACGGGACTGGCATACAATGAGCAGTTCTTC

J: TRBJ1-4
D: TRBD1
size: -
V: TRBV5-6
CDR3: CASSLTGVYDEKLFF
DNA: TGTGCCAGCAGCTTGACAGGGGTGTACGATGAAAAACTGTTTTTT

J: TRBJ1-3
D: TRBD1
size: -
V: TRBV9
CDR3: CASSVVGGAGNTIYF
DNA: TGTGCCAGCAGCGTAGTAGGGGGCGCTGGAAACACCATATATTTT

J: TRBJ2-3
D: TRBD1
size: -
V: TRBV19
CDR3: CASSARQGGGTDTQYF
DNA: TGTGCCAGTAGTGCCCGACAGGGGGGAGGAACAGATACGCAGTATTTT

J: TRBJ2-1
D: -
size: -
V: TRBV4-3
CDR3: CASSRDGGVSYNEQFF
DNA: TGCGCCAGCAGCCGGGACGGGGGAGTCTCCTACAATGAGCAGTTCTTC

J: TRBJ1-2
D: -
size: -
V: TRBV7-9
CDR3: CASSSQVTYYGYTF
DNA: TGTGCCAGCAGCTCCCAGGTTACCTACTATGGCTACACCTTC

J: TRBJ2-7
D: TRBD2
size: -
V: TRBV6-5
CDR3: CASTGRGAHEQYF
DNA: TGTGCCAGCACCGGGCGGGGGGCACACGAGCAGTACTTC

J: TRBJ1-6
D: -
size: -
V: TRBV6-5
CDR3: CASALTGDSPLHF
DNA: TGTGCCAGTGCGTTAACGGGGGATTCACCCCTCCACTTT

J: TRBJ2-3
D: -
size: -
V: TRBV6-5
CDR3: CASTNMDTQYF
DNA: TGTGCCAGCACCAACATGGATACGCAGTATTTT

J: TRBJ2-7
D: TRBD2
size: -
V: TRBV19
CDR3: CASSAAGGPYEQYF
DNA: TGTGCCAGTAGTGCCGCGGGGGGCCCCTACGAGCAGTACTTC

J: TRBJ1-5
D: -
size: once
V: TRBV15
CDR3: CATSGGGFSNQPQHF
DNA: TGTGCCACCAGCGGGGGAGGGTTTAGCAATCAGCCCCAGCATTTT

J: TRBJ2-2
D: -
size: -
V: TRBV7-9
CDR3: CASSLGTGNRAGELFF
DNA: TGTGCCAGCAGCCTGGGTACCGGGAATAGGGCCGGGGAGCTGTTTTTT